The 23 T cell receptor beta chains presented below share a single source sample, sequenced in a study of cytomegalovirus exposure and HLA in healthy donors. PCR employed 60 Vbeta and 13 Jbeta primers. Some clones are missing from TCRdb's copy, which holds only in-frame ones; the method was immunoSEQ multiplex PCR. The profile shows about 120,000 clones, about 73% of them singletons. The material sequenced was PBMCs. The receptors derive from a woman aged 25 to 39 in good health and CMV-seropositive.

CDR3 loop: CASSQSGGASGELFF. The CDR3 nucleotides are TGTGCCAGCAGCCAAAGCGGGGGGGCCTCCGGGGAGCTGTTTTTT. The chain has TRBV7-9 and TRBJ2-2, with 10 positions matching TRBD2. The CDR3 totals 15 residues. Per germline, CDR1 SEHNR and CDR2 FQNEAQ (reference sequence). J was trimmed by 6 bases and V by 5 bases; bases with no gene match: 6.

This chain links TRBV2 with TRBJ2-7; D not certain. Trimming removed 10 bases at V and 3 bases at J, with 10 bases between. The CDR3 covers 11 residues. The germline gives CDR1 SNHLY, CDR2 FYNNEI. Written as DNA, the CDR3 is TGTGCCATCCACAGAGACTACGAGCAGTACTTC. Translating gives CAIHRDYEQYF. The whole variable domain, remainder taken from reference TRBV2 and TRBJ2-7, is EPEVTQTPSHQVTQMGQEVILRCVPISNHLYFYWYRQILGQKVEFLVSFYNNEISEKSEIFDDQFSVERPDGSNFTLKIRSTKLEDSAMYFCAIHRDYEQYFGPGTRLTVT.

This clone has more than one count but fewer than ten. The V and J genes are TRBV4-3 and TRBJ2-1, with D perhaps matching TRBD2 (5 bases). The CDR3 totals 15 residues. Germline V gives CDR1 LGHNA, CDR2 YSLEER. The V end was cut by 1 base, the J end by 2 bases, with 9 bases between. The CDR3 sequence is CASSQVPTTYNEQFF. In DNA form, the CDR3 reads TGCGCCAGCAGCCAAGTGCCGACTACCTACAATGAGCAGTTCTTC.

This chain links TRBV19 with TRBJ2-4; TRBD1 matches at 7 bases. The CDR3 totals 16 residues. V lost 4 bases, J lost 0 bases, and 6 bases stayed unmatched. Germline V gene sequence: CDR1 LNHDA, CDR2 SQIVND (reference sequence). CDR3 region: CASSTQQGIAKNIQYF. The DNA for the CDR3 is TGTGCCAGTAGTACCCAACAGGGGATAGCCAAAAACATTCAGTACTTC.

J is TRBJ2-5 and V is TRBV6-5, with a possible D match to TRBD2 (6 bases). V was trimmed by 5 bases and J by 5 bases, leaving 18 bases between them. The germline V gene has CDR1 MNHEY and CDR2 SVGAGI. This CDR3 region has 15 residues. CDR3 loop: CASSRLAPLGETQYF. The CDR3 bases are TGTGCCAGCAGTCGGCTAGCGCCCTTGGGGGAGACCCAGTACTTC.

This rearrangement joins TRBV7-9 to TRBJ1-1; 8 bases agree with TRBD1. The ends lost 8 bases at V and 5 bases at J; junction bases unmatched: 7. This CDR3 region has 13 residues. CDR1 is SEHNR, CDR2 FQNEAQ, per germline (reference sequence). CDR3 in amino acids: CASSTQGETEAFF. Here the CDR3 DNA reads TGTGCCAGCTCCACACAGGGGGAGACTGAAGCTTTCTTT.

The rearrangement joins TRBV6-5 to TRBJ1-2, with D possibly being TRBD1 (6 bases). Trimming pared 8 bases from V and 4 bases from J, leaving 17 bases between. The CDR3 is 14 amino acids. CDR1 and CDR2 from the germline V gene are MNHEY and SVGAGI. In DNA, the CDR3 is TGTGCCAGCTTAGAGTGGGGGCAGACCTATGGCTACACCTTC. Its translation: CASLEWGQTYGYTF.

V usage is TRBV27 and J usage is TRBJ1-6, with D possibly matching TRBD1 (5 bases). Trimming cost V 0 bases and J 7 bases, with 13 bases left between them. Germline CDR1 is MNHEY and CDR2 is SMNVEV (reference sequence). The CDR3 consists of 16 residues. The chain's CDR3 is CASSLSLPGRNSPLHF. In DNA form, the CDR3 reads TGTGCCAGCAGTTTATCCCTCCCAGGGCGGAATTCACCCCTCCACTTT.

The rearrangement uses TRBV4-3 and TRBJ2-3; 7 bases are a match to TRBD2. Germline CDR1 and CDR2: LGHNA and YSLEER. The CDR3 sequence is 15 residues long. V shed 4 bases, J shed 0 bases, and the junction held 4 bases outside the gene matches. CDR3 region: CASSLRGESTDTQYF. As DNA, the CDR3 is TGCGCCAGCAGCCTACGGGGGGAAAGCACAGATACGCAGTATTTT.

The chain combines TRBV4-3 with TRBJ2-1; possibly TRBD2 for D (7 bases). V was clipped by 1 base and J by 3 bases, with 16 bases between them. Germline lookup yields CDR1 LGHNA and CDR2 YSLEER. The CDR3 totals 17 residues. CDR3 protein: CASSQGGAGGGYNEQFF. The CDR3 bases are TGCGCCAGCAGCCAAGGGGGGGCGGGCGGGGGCTACAATGAGCAGTTCTTC.

This CDR3 reads CASSKTVDSLSYNEQFF. In DNA, the CDR3 is TGTGCCAGCAGCAAAACCGTGGACAGCCTGTCCTACAATGAGCAGTTCTTC. V usage is TRBV21-1 and J usage is TRBJ2-1; TRBD1 is the table's D call, not checked against the DNA. TRBV21-1 is shown as a pseudogene. The CDR3 has 17 residues.

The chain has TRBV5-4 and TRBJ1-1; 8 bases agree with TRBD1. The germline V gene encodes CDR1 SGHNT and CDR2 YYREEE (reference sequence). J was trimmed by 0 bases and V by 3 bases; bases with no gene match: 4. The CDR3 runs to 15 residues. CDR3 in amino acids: CASSSGQGLNTEAFF. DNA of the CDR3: TGTGCCAGCAGCTCCGGACAGGGATTGAACACTGAAGCTTTCTTT.

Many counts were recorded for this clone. CDR3 loop: CASSQPGQGAGEQFF. The CDR3 bases are TGTGCCAGCAGCCAACCGGGACAGGGGGCGGGTGAGCAGTTCTTC. The V call is TRBV7-9, the J call TRBJ2-1, with TRBD1 matching 12 bases. Germline values: CDR1 SEHNR, CDR2 FQNEAQ (reference sequence). This CDR3 is 15 amino acids long. Unmatched junction bases numbered 8, after V lost 5 bases and J lost 9 bases.

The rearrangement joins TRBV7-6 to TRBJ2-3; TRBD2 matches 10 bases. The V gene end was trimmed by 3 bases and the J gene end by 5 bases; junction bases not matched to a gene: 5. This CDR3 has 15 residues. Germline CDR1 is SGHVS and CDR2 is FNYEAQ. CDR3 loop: CASSLEAGGLDTQYF. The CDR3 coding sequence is TGTGCCAGCAGCTTGGAAGCGGGGGGGTTAGATACGCAGTATTTT.

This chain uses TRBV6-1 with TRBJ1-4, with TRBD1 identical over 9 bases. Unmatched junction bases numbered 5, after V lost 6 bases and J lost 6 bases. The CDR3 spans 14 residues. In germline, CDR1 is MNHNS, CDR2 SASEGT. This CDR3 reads CASSRTGEDEKLFF. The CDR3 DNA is TGTGCCAGCAGCCGGACAGGGGAGGATGAAAAACTGTTTTTT.

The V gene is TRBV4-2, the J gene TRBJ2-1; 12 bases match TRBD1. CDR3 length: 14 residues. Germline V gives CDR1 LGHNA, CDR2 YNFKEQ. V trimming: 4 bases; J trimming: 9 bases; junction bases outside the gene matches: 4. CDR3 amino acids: CASSLGQGAGEQFF. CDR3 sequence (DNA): TGTGCCAGCAGCCTGGGACAGGGGGCAGGTGAGCAGTTCTTC.

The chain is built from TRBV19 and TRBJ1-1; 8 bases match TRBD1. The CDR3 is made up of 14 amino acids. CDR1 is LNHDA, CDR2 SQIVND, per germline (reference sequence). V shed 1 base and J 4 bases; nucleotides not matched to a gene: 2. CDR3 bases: TGTGCCAGTAGTATAGGTACAGGGGGCACTGAAGCTTTCTTT. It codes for CASSIGTGGTEAFF.

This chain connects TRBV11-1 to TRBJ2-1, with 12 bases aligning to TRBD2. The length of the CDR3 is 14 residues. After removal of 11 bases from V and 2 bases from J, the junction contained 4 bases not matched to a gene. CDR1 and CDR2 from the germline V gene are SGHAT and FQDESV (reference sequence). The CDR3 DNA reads TGTGCCTCACGGACTAGCGGGGCCTACAATGAGCAGTTCTTC. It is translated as CASRTSGAYNEQFF. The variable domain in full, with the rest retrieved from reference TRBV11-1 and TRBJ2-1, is EAEVAQSPRYKITEKSQAVAFWCDPISGHATLYWYRQILGQGPELLVQFQDESVVDDSQLPKDRFSAERLKGVDSTLKIQPAELGDSAMYLCASRTSGAYNEQFFGPGTRLTVL.

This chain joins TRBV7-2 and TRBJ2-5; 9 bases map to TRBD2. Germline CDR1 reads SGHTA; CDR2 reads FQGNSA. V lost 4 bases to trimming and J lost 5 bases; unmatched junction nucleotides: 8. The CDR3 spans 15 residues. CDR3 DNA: TGTGCCAGCAGCTCGGGGGGACTAGCTCTGGAGACCCAGTACTTC. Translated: CASSSGGLALETQYF.

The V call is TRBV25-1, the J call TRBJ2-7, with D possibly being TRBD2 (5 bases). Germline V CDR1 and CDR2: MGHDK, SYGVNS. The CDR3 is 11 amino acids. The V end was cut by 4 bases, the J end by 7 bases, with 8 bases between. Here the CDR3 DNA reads TGTGCCAGCAGTGGAGGGTGGGAGCAGTACTTC. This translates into CASSGGWEQYF.

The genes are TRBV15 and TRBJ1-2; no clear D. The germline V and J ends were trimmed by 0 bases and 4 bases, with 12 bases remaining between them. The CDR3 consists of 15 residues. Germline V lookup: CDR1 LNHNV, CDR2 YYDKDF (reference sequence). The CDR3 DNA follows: TGTGCCACCAGCAGAGATAAGCGCTTCGGCTATGGCTACACCTTC. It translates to CATSRDKRFGYGYTF.

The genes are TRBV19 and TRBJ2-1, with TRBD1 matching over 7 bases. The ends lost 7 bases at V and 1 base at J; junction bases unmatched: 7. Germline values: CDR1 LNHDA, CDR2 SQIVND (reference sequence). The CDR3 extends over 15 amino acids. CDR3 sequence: CASNQGQVSYNEQFF. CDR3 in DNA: TGTGCCAGTAACCAAGGACAGGTTTCCTACAATGAGCAGTTCTTC.

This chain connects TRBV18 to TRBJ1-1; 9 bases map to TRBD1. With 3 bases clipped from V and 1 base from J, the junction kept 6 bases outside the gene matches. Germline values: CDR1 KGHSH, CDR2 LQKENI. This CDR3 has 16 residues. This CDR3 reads CASSPTMDRGNTEAFF. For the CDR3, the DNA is TGTGCCAGCTCACCTACTATGGACAGGGGGAACACTGAAGCTTTCTTT.